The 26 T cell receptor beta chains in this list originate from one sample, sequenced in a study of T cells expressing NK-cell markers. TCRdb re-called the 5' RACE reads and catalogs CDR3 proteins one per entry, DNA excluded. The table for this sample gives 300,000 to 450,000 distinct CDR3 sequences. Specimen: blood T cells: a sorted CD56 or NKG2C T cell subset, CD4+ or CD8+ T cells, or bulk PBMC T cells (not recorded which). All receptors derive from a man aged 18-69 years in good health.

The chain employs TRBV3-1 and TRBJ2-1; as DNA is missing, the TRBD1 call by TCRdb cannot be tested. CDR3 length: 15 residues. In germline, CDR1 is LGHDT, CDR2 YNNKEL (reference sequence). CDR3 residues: CASSHPWGSVGEQFF.

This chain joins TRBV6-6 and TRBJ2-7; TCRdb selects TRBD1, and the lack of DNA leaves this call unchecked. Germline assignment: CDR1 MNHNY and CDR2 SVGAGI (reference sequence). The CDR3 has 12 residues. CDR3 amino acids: CASRRTAYEQYF.

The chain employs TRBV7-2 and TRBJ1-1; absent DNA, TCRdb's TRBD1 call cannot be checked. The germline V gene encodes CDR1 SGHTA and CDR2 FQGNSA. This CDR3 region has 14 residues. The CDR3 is CASRNSLVNTEAFF.

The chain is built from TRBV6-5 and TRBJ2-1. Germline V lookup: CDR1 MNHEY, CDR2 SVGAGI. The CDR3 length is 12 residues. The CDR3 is CASSYSHNEQFF.

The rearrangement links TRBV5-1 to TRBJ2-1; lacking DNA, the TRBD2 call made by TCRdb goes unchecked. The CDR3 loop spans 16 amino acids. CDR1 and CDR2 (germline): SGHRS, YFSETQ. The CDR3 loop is CASSSILAGTTAEQFF.

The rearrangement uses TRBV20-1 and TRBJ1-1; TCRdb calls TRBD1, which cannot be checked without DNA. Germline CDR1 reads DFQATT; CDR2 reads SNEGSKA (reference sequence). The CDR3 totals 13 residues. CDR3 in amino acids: CSAKTGGTTEAFF.

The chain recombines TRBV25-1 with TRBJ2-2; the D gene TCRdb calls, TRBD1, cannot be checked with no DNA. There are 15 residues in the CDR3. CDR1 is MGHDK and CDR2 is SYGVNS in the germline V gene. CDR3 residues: CASSEGQQNTGELFF.

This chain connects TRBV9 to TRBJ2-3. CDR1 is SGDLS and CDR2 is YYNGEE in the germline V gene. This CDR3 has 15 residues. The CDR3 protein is CASSVVPASTDTQYF.

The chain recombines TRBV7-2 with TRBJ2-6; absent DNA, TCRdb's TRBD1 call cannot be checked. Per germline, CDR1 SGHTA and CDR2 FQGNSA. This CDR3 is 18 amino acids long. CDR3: CASSLARQGLTGANVLTF.

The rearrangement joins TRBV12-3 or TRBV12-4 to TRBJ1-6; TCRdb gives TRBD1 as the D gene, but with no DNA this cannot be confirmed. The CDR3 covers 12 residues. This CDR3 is CASSLLTGPLHF.

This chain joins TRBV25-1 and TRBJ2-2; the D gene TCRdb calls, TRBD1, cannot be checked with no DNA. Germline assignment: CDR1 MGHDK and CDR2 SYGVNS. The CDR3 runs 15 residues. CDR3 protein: CASSPQGEVTGELFF.

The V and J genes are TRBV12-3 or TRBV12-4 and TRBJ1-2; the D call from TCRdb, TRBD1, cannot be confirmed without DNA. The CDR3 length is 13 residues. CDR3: CASSPDRAYGYTF.

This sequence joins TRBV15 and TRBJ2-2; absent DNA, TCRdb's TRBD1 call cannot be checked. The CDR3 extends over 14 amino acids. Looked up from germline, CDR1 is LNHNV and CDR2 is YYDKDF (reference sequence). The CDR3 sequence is CATGGTSSTGELFF.

CDR3 region: CASRQRGGTDTQYF. The J gene is TRBJ2-3, the V gene TRBV7-2; TCRdb outputs TRBD2, but without DNA this stays unchecked. Germline V gene lookup returns CDR1 SGHTA and CDR2 FQGNSA. The CDR3 is 14 amino acids.

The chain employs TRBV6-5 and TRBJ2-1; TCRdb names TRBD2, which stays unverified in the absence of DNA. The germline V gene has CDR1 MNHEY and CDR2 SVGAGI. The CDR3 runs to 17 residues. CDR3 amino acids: CASRRTSGGFSYNEQFF.

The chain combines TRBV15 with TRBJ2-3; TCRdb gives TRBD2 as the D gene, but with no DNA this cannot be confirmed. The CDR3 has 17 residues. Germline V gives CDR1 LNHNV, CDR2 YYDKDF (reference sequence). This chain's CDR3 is CATSRDLGTSRADTQYF.

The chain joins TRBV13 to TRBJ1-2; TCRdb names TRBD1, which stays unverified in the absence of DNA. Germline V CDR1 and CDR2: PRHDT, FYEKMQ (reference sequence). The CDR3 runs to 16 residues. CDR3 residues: CASSLGLPGAGYGYTF.

The CDR3 is CSASDRDRPNTIYF. The rearrangement uses TRBV20-1 and TRBJ1-3; TCRdb indicates TRBD1, and absent DNA this call remains unverified. The CDR3 has 14 residues. CDR1 and CDR2 from the germline V gene are DFQATT and SNEGSKA (reference sequence).

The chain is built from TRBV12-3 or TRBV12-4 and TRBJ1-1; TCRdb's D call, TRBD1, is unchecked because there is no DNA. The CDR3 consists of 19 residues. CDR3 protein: CASSLEFYPVRAENTEAFF.

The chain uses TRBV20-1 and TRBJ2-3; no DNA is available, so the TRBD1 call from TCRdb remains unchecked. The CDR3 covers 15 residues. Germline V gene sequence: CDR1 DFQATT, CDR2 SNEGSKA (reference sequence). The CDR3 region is CSARPPGRRTDTQYF.

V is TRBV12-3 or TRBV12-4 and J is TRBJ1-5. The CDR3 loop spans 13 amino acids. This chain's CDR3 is CASSTLSNQPQHF.

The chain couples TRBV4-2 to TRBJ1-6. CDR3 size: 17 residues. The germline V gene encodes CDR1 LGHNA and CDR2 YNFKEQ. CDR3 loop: CASSQDAEGPYNSPLHF.

Here the CDR3 reads CASRETGSSYNEQFF. The gene calls are TRBV7-2 and TRBJ2-1. Germline CDR1 reads SGHTA; CDR2 reads FQGNSA. The CDR3 length is 15 residues.

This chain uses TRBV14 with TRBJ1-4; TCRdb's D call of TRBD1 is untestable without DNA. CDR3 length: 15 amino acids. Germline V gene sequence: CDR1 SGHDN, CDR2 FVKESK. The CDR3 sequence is CASSLRDRTFEKLFF. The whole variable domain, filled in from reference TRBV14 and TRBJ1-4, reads EAGVTQFPSHSVIEKGQTVTLRCDPISGHDNLYWYRRVMGKEIKFLLHFVKESKQDESGMPNNRFLAERTGGTYSTLKVQPAELEDSGVYFCASSLRDRTFEKLFFGSGTQLSVL.

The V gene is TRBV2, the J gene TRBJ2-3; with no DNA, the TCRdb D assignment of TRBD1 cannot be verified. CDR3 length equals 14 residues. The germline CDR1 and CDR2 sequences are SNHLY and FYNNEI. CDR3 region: CASGRDRGPDTQYF.

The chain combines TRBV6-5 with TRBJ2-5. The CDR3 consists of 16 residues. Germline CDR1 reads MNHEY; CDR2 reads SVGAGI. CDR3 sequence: CASSYSMFSSEETQYF.